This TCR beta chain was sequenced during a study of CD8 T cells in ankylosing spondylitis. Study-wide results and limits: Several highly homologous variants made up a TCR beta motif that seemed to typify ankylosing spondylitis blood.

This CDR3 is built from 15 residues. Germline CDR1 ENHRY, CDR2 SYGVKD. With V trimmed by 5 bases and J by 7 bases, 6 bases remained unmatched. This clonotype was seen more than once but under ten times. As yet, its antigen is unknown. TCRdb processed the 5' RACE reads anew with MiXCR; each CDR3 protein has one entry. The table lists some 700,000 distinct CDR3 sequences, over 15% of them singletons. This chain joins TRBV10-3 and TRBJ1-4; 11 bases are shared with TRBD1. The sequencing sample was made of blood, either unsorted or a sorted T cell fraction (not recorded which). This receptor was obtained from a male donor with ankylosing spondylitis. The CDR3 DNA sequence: TGTGCCATCAGTTCGGGACAGGGGGTCGGTGAAAAACTGTTTTTT. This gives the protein CAISSGQGVGEKLFF.